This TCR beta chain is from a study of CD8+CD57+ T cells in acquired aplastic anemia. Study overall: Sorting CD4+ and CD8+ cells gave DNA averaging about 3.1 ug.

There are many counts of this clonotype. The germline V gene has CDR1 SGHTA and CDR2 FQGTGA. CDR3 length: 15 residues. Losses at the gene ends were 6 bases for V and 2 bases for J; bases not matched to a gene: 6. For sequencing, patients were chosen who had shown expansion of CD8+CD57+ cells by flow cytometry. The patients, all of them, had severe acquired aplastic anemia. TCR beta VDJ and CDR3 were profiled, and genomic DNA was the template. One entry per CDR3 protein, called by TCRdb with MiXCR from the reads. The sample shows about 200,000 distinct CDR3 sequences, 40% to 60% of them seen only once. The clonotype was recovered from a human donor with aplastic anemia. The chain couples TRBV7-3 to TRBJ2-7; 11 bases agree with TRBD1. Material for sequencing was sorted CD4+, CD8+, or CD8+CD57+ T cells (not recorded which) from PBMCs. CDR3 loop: CASRPGQGVPYEQYF. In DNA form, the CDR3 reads TGTGCCAGCAGACCGGGACAGGGGGTTCCCTACGAGCAGTACTTC.